The sequence of this T cell receptor beta chain was determined in a study of CD8 T cells in Susac syndrome. Study in general: At blood draw, Susac syndrome patients were therapy-naive, on corticosteroids, or on intravenous immunoglobulin alone.

Reverse transcription of roughly 0.5 to 1 ug RNA was carried out with random hexamers. From the immunoSEQ multiplex PCR reads, TCRdb called clonotypes with MiXCR, one entry per CDR3 protein. Here the sample spans roughly 190,000 distinct CDR3 sequences, more than 85% being singletons. CD8+ and CD4+ blood T cells underwent TCR beta sequencing. The CDR3 contains 13 residues. V lost 4 bases and J 0 bases, leaving 6 bases between the germline ends. CDR1 and CDR2 (germline): MNHEY, SMNVEV (reference sequence). This clonotype was sampled from a human donor with Susac syndrome. The specimen sequenced was CD4+ T cells from PBMCs. The chain employs TRBV27 and TRBJ1-1; D remains ambiguous. The CDR3 DNA follows: TGTGCCAGCAGTTCCTTGTTGAACACTGAAGCTTTCTTT. It encodes CASSSLLNTEAFF.